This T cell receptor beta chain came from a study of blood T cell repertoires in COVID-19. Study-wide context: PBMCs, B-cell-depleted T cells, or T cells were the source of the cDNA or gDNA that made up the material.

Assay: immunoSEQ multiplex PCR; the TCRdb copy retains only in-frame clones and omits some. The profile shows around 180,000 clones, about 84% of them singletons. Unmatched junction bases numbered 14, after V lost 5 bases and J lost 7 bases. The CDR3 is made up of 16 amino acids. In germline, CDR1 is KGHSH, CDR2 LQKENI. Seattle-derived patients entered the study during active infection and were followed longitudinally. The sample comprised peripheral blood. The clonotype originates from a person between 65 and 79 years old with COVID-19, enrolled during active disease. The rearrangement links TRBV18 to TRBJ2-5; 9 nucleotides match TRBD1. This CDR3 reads CASSSTGQGGLRTQYF. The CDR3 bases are TGTGCCAGCTCATCGACGGGACAGGGCGGTTTGAGGACCCAGTACTTC.